This T cell receptor beta chain was obtained from a study of T cell repertoires in ileal Crohn's disease. Turning to the study itself: Operated complications were stricturing disease (about 60%) and penetrating disease (approximately 39%). Study-level results: Postoperative endoscopy occurred within one year, median 6.9 months. Compared with non-smokers, active smokers at surgery showed more clonal expansions.

Deletions cut 6 bases from V and 1 base from J, with 13 bases between. The CDR3 loop spans 14 amino acids. Looked up from germline, CDR1 is SGHDT and CDR2 is YYEEEE. This clone was seen just once. Its antigen is unknown. Time point denoted: neoterminal ileum biopsy at postoperative endoscopy, about 6 months after surgery. Roughly 470 nanograms of biopsy DNA per sample underwent TCRB immunosequencing. Clones were sequenced by immunoSEQ multiplex PCR, and TCRdb holds only the in-frame ones, with some missing. The table lists 10,000 to 15,000 clones, approximately 78% of them singletons. The sequenced sample was ileal tissue. The chain has TRBV5-6 and TRBJ1-1; D is possibly TRBD1 (5 bases). The source is an adult with Crohn's disease. CDR3 protein: CASTTWGGNTEAFF. The CDR3 DNA sequence: TGTGCCAGCACTACTTGGGGGGGGAACACTGAAGCTTTCTTT.